This paragraph covers one T cell receptor (beta chain) sequence. The source of the sample is a study of blood T cell repertoires in COVID-19. The wider study: PBMCs, B-cell-depleted T cells, or T cells provided the cDNA or gDNA that made up the material.

Produced via immunoSEQ multiplex PCR; TCRdb's table is partial and in-frame only. The profile shows over 140,000 clones, around 80% of them singletons. The germline V gene has CDR1 SGHRS and CDR2 YFSETQ. This CDR3 region has 15 residues. V lost 3 bases to trimming and J lost 0 bases, with 10 bases between them. The chain links TRBV5-1 to TRBJ1-3, with D hard to call. Sequenced input: peripheral blood. The sequence was obtained from a woman aged 80 or over with active or convalescent COVID-19. CDR3 in amino acids: CASSYGQNSGNTIYF. Here the CDR3 DNA reads TGCGCCAGCAGCTATGGGCAGAACTCTGGAAACACCATATATTTT.